This T cell receptor beta chain was sequenced for a study of cytomegalovirus exposure and HLA in healthy donors. General study results and limits: Later analysis showed TCR association rates varying by HLA locus, highest for DRB1 and lowest for HLA-C.

The PCR made use of 60 Vbeta and 13 Jbeta primers. Produced via immunoSEQ multiplex PCR; TCRdb's table is partial and in-frame only. The profile covers some 120,000 clones, with about 83% appearing a single time and approximately 2.6% taken by the ten largest. The CDR3 has 12 amino acids. V lost 6 bases to trimming and J lost 4 bases, with 9 bases between them. CDR1 MNHEY and CDR2 SVGAGI come from the germline V gene. On this clone itself: As yet, its antigen is unknown.

The source material was PBMCs. This chain connects TRBV6-5 to TRBJ1-2; a weak D match, TRBD1 (5 bases). The sequence was obtained from a female donor in good health and CMV-seronegative. CDR3 sequence: CASSRGVYGYTF. CDR3 DNA sequence: TGTGCCAGCAGCCGGGGGGTCTATGGCTACACCTTC.